This T cell receptor (beta chain) was documented in a study of human T cells and chemical hapten exposure. Time point given: patch test 2, 6 weeks after DPC sensitization. Treatment given: therapeutic diphenylcyclopropenone sensitization with weekly scalp DPC. Germline values: CDR1 MDHEN, CDR2 SYDVKM. Between the trimmed V and J ends, which lost 6 bases and 2 bases, there was a span of 17 bases. This CDR3 region has 15 residues. This clonotype came up many times. TCRdb ran MiXCR on the RACE reads and lists one entry per CDR3 protein. The table lists 35,000 to 45,000 distinct CDR3 sequences, around 8.9% of them singletons.

This specimen consisted of whole blood, obtained in connection with sensitization to the hapten diphenylcyclopropenone (DPC). The rearrangement uses TRBV28 and TRBJ2-7; tentative D call: TRBD1 (7 bases). The clonotype was recovered from a woman aged 40 to 50 with alopecia areata. Some clones in this sample may be carry-over from other donors' samples. The CDR3 loop reads CASSQGGNLAYEQYF. Here the CDR3 DNA reads TGTGCCAGCAGCCAGGGGGGAAACCTCGCCTACGAGCAGTACTTC. The whole variable domain, remainder taken from reference TRBV28 and TRBJ2-7, is DVKVTQSSRYLVKRTGEKVFLECVQDMDHENMFWYRQDPGLGLRLIYFSYDVKMKEKGDIPEGYSVSREKKERFSLILESASTNQTSMYLCASSQGGNLAYEQYFGPGTRLTVT.